Each of the 25 T cell receptor beta chains below was sequenced from the same sample in a study of CD8+ T cells in alopecia areata. Treatment here: oral pan-JAK inhibitor, 5-10 mg twice daily. Once RNA had been extracted, it was reverse transcribed into cDNA to act as the sequencing template. TCRdb's copy holds only in-frame clones and misses some; the assay was immunoSEQ multiplex PCR. The data show about 190,000 clones, with roughly 64% seen just once and around 4.3% held by the top ten. The source material was CD4+ T cells sorted from blood, sampled at week 4, from a patient treated with tofacitinib. The source of these receptors is a human donor with alopecia areata.

The rearrangement links TRBV6-5 to TRBJ2-7, with 7 bases identical to TRBD2. The J segment lost 0 bases and the V segment lost 5 bases, leaving 4 bases of the junction unmatched. Germline-derived CDR1 and CDR2 are MNHEY and SVGAGI. The CDR3 has 14 amino acids. The CDR3 sequence is CASSRTRSSYEQYF. CDR3 sequence (DNA): TGTGCCAGCAGTCGGACTAGGAGCTCCTACGAGCAGTACTTC.

The chain uses TRBV27 and TRBJ2-5; D not resolved. This CDR3 is 13 amino acids long. The germline V gene encodes CDR1 MNHEY and CDR2 SMNVEV (reference sequence). V dropped 5 bases and J dropped 3 bases, with 10 bases sitting between them. The CDR3 region has the DNA TGTGCCAGCAGTCGGAGAAGTGAAGAGACCCAGTACTTC. Amino acids: CASSRRSEETQYF.

The gene calls are TRBV4-3 and TRBJ2-5; D is unclear. The CDR3 covers 15 residues. Trimming left V 0 bases short and J 1 base short, with 9 bases between. The germline V gene encodes CDR1 LGHNA and CDR2 YSLEER. The CDR3 loop reads CASSQDLDFQETQYF. The CDR3 nucleotides read TGCGCCAGCAGCCAAGATCTGGATTTCCAAGAGACCCAGTACTTC.

The rearrangement links TRBV30 to TRBJ1-2, with D possibly matching TRBD1 (5 bases). Looked up from germline, CDR1 is GTSNPN and CDR2 is SVGIG (reference sequence). The V end was cut by 1 base, the J end by 4 bases, with 13 bases between. This CDR3 region has 14 residues. CDR3 bases: TGTGCCTGGAGTGGGGCAGGGTTGAGCTATGGCTACACCTTC. Translated, it gives CAWSGAGLSYGYTF.

In its sample, this clone was seen a few times. The V gene is TRBV7-8, the J gene TRBJ2-3; no clear D gene. V dropped 6 bases and J dropped 7 bases, with 5 bases sitting between them. This CDR3 region has 10 residues. Germline CDR1 SGHVS, CDR2 FQNEAQ. CDR3 protein: CASSGHTQYF. For the CDR3, the DNA is TGTGCCAGCAGTGGTCATACGCAGTATTTT.

The chain links TRBV7-2 to TRBJ2-7; 9 bases align to TRBD2. The CDR3 loop spans 18 amino acids. CDR1 is SGHTA, CDR2 FQGNSA, per germline. Trimming removed 4 bases from V and 2 bases from J; junction bases left unmatched: 15. This chain's CDR3 is CASSSYHSSGVNAYEQYF. The DNA of the CDR3 is TGTGCCAGCAGCTCCTACCACTCTAGCGGGGTCAACGCCTACGAGCAGTACTTC. Full variable domain (remainder filled in from reference TRBV7-2 and TRBJ2-7): GAGVSQSPSNKVTEKGKDVELRCDPISGHTALYWYRQSLGQGLEFLIYFQGNSAPDKSGLPSDRFSAERTGGSVSTLTIQRTQQEDSAVYLCASSSYHSSGVNAYEQYFGPGTRLTVT.

This clone was found a few times. J is TRBJ1-5 and V is TRBV4-3; D is undetermined. CDR1 is LGHNA and CDR2 is YSLEER in the germline V gene. The CDR3 spans 16 residues. Trimming took off 4 bases at V and 0 bases at J, with 13 bases between the two ends. In nucleotides, the CDR3 is TGCGCCAGCAGCCCTCAGCGTTACTATAGCAATCAGCCCCAGCATTTT. Its protein product is CASSPQRYYSNQPQHF.

This chain connects TRBV27 to TRBJ2-5; 8 bases line up with TRBD2. There are 15 residues in the CDR3. Trimming took 6 bases from V and 5 from J; bases not matched to a gene: 11. The germline V gene has CDR1 MNHEY and CDR2 SMNVEV (reference sequence). CDR3 loop: CASRAFGRGVETQYF. CDR3 coding DNA: TGTGCCAGCAGAGCCTTCGGGCGGGGGGTCGAGACCCAGTACTTC.

J is TRBJ2-5 and V is TRBV5-1, with D perhaps TRBD1 (5 bases). CDR1 is SGHRS, CDR2 YFSETQ, per germline. Trimming took off 4 bases at V and 4 bases at J, with 14 bases between the two ends. This CDR3 is built from 14 residues. The DNA of the CDR3 is TGCGCCAGCAGCCAGGGTTGGCAGTCAGAGACCCAGTACTTC. This translates into CASSQGWQSETQYF.

The rearrangement uses TRBV7-9 and TRBJ1-1, with D possibly TRBD1 on 6 matching bases. With 1 base removed from V and 3 bases from J, the gap between germline ends came to 18 bases. CDR1 is SEHNR and CDR2 is FQNEAQ in the germline V gene (reference sequence). The CDR3 sequence is 17 residues long. In DNA, the CDR3 is TGTGCCAGCAGCTTAGTTGGGTCAGGGAACAGGGACACTGAAGCTTTCTTT. Its translation: CASSLVGSGNRDTEAFF.

There are a few counts of this clone. The chain is built from TRBV9 and TRBJ2-3; D assignment may be TRBD1 or TRBD2 (6 bases each). The V gene lost 2 bases and the J gene lost 4 bases, with 23 bases spanning the gap. Germline loops: CDR1 SGDLS, CDR2 YYNGEE. CDR3 length: 18 amino acids. The CDR3 DNA sequence: TGTGCCAGCAGCGTTGAGGGAGGTATAGGGACATTTTCAGATACGCAGTATTTT. The encoded protein is CASSVEGGIGTFSDTQYF.

V gene TRBV30 combines with J gene TRBJ1-2; TRBD1 might be the D (6 bases). Germline-derived CDR1 and CDR2 are GTSNPN and SVGIG (reference sequence). V lost 4 bases and J lost 6, with 15 bases in between. CDR3 length: 13 amino acids. CDR3 amino acids: CAWNVDRKDGYTF. The CDR3 DNA sequence: TGTGCCTGGAATGTTGACAGGAAGGATGGCTACACCTTC.

This clone was counted between two and nine times. The CDR3 sequence is CASSPNRPSGANVLTF. The CDR3 DNA sequence: TGTGCCAGCTCACCCAACCGCCCCTCTGGGGCCAACGTCCTGACTTTC. V usage is TRBV18 and J usage is TRBJ2-6; D gene uncertain. Germline lookup yields CDR1 KGHSH and CDR2 LQKENI. V gave up 3 bases and J gave up 0 bases, with 9 bases separating them. This CDR3 comprises 16 residues. The full variable domain, its missing parts supplied by reference TRBV18 and TRBJ2-6, is NAGVMQNPRHLVRRRGQEARLRCSPMKGHSHVYWYRQLPEEGLKFMVYLQKENIIDESGMPKERFSAEFPKEGPSILRIQQVVRGDSAAYFCASSPNRPSGANVLTFGAGSRLTVL.

The chain joins TRBV6-5 to TRBJ2-6, with D hard to call. The V end was cut by 5 bases, the J end by 3 bases, with 5 bases between. Germline CDR1 and CDR2: MNHEY and SVGAGI. The CDR3 extends over 13 amino acids. The CDR3 region is CASSTRGANVLTF. CDR3 nucleotides: TGTGCCAGCAGTACGCGTGGGGCCAACGTCCTGACTTTC.

The chain joins TRBV5-1 to TRBJ2-3; the D is unclear. Germline loops: CDR1 SGHRS, CDR2 YFSETQ. The CDR3 is made up of 15 amino acids. V lost 0 bases, J lost 0 bases, and 8 bases lay in between. DNA of the CDR3: TGCGCCAGCAGCTTGGATCACCGGAGCACAGATACGCAGTATTTT. Amino acid sequence: CASSLDHRSTDTQYF.

The chain is built from TRBV18 and TRBJ2-3, with D hard to call. Trimming stripped 2 bases from V and 2 bases from J, with 14 bases between. This CDR3 contains 16 residues. Germline lookup yields CDR1 KGHSH and CDR2 LQKENI. Written as DNA, the CDR3 is TGTGCCAGCTCACCATCCGAGGCGGTCCACACAGATACGCAGTATTTT. It is translated as CASSPSEAVHTDTQYF.

The J gene is TRBJ1-2, the V gene TRBV7-9, with D perhaps matching TRBD1 (5 bases). V lost 7 bases and J 8 bases, leaving 14 bases between the germline ends. The CDR3 runs 12 residues. Germline-derived CDR1 and CDR2 are SEHNR and FQNEAQ (reference sequence). The CDR3 here is CASTPGDGGYTF. Here the CDR3 DNA reads TGTGCCAGCACCCCGGGGGATGGGGGCTACACCTTC. Together with reference TRBV7-9 and TRBJ1-2, the CDR3 gives the full variable domain: DTGVSQNPRHKITKRGQNVTFRCDPISEHNRLYWYRQTLGQGPEFLTYFQNEAQLEKSRLLSDRFSAERPKGSFSTLEIQRTEQGDSAMYLCASTPGDGGYTFGSGTRLTVV.

V and J are TRBV9 and TRBJ2-2, with a tentative D call TRBD2 (5 bases). The CDR3 extends over 14 amino acids. Germline values: CDR1 SGDLS, CDR2 YYNGEE. Trimming took off 3 bases at V and 6 bases at J, with 12 bases between the two ends. Here the CDR3 reads CASSGTPGSGELFF. Written as DNA, the CDR3 is TGTGCCAGCAGCGGGACTCCCGGGTCCGGGGAGCTGTTTTTT.

The rearrangement uses TRBV6-5 and TRBJ1-6; 11 bases agree with TRBD1. CDR1 is MNHEY and CDR2 is SVGAGI in the germline V gene. Trimming cost V 10 bases and J 7 bases; bases outside gene matches: 9. This CDR3 has 15 residues. DNA of the CDR3: TGTGCCACCCAAACCGGGACAGGGGGAAATTCACCCCTCCACTTT. This translates into CATQTGTGGNSPLHF.

The table lists this clone with a count of one. V and J are TRBV7-2 and TRBJ2-7; D is undetermined. V was clipped by 2 bases and J by 3 bases, with 8 bases between them. The germline V gene has CDR1 SGHTA and CDR2 FQGNSA. CDR3 length: 13 residues. The chain's CDR3 is CASSLSVYYEQYF. For the CDR3, the DNA is TGTGCCAGCAGCTTATCCGTATACTACGAGCAGTACTTC.

V usage is TRBV6-5 and J usage is TRBJ1-6; TRBD1 might be the D (5 bases). The CDR3 is 16 residues long. CDR1 and CDR2 from the germline V gene are MNHEY and SVGAGI. The V end lost 0 bases, the J end lost 10 bases, and 16 bases lay between the germline ends. CDR3 in DNA: TGTGCCAGCAGTTACTCGGTCACAGGAGGAGACTCACCCCTCCACTTT. It is translated as CASSYSVTGGDSPLHF.

This clone has more than one count but fewer than ten. This chain connects TRBV5-4 to TRBJ2-5; D not resolved. CDR1 and CDR2 (germline): SGHNT, YYREEE (reference sequence). Trimming shortened V by 0 bases and J by 1 base, and 4 bases separated the two germline ends. There are 13 residues in the CDR3. This CDR3 is CASSLGSQETQYF. The CDR3 DNA reads TGTGCCAGCAGCTTGGGCAGCCAAGAGACCCAGTACTTC.

This clone has more than one count but fewer than ten. V and J are TRBV29-1 and TRBJ1-1; the D gene is possibly TRBD1 (5 bases). This CDR3 is 13 amino acids long. The ends were cut back, 7 bases at V and 1 base at J, with 13 bases in the middle. Germline-derived CDR1 and CDR2 are SQVTM and ANQGSEA. The CDR3 bases are TGCAGCGCCTGGTGGGGCCCGAACACTGAAGCTTTCTTT. Protein: CSAWWGPNTEAFF. Based on the CDR3 plus reference TRBV29-1 and TRBJ1-1, the full variable domain is SAVISQKPSRDICQRGTSLTIQCQVDSQVTMMFWYRQQPGQSLTLIATANQGSEATYESGFVIDKFPISRPNLTFSTLTVSNMSPEDSSIYLCSAWWGPNTEAFFGQGTRLTVV.

J is TRBJ2-6 and V is TRBV29-1; D might be TRBD1 or TRBD2, each matching 5 bases. V gave up 4 bases and J gave up 0 bases, with 13 bases separating them. The length of the CDR3 is 16 residues. The germline V gene encodes CDR1 SQVTM and CDR2 ANQGSEA. The CDR3 loop is CSVGGGSPSGANVLTF. Written as DNA, the CDR3 is TGCAGCGTTGGTGGGGGTTCCCCCTCTGGGGCCAACGTCCTGACTTTC.

V usage is TRBV15 and J usage is TRBJ2-7, with 7 nucleotides matching TRBD2. The CDR3 contains 14 residues. The germline CDR1 and CDR2 sequences are LNHNV and YYDKDF (reference sequence). J was trimmed by 5 bases and V by 1 base; bases with no gene match: 5. The CDR3 DNA is TGTGCCACCAGCAGAGGAGTTGCGGGGGACGAGCAGTACTTC. Its protein is CATSRGVAGDEQYF.